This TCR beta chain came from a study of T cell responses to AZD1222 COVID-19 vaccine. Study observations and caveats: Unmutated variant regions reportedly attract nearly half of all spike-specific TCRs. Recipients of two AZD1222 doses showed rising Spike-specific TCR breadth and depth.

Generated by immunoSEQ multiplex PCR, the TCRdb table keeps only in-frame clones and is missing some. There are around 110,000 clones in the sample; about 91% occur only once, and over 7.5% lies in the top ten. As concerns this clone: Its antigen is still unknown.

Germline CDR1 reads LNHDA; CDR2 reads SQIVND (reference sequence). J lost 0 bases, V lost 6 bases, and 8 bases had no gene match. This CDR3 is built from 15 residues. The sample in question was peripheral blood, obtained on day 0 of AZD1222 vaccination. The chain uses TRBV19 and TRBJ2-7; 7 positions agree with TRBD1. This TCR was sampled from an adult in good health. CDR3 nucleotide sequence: TGTGCCAGTAGCAGGGACAGTATTAGCTCCTACGAGCAGTACTTC. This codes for CASSRDSISSYEQYF.